The rows below give T cell receptor beta chains drawn from one sample of a study of blood T cell repertoires in COVID-19. The method was immunoSEQ multiplex PCR; TCRdb's version includes in-frame clones alone and lacks a portion of them. The data contain about 110,000 clones, about 80% of them seen just once; the ten biggest clones take up approximately 16%. Sequenced: peripheral blood. These TCRs come from an elderly woman with active or convalescent COVID-19. The CDR3 runs from the conserved cysteine through the conserved F or W. Each record gives: D gene, J gene, V gene, clone size, CDR3 DNA, CDR3 protein. D genes are given only for firm matches. Clone sizes are given selectively: once, few, many, or a class where the clone is expanded.

D: .; J: TRBJ1-6; V: TRBV30; size: .; DNA: TGTGCCTGGAGTGTATATAGCGGCTCCTATAATTCACCCCTCCACTTT; CDR3: CAWSVYSGSYNSPLHF
D: .; J: TRBJ1-5; V: TRBV5-5; size: .; DNA: TGTGCCAGCAGCTTGTATCCCAGGGGCCCGCTGGATCAGCCCCAGCATTTT; CDR3: CASSLYPRGPLDQPQHF
D: TRBD1; J: TRBJ2-6; V: TRBV7-9; size: .; DNA: TGTGCCAGCACCATTACAGGGGTCATCTCTGGGGCCAACGTCCTGACTTTC; CDR3: CASTITGVISGANVLTF
D: .; J: TRBJ2-1; V: TRBV4-3; size: .; DNA: TGCGCCAGCAGCCTACAAGGGGAAGCCTACAATGAGCAGTTCTTC; CDR3: CASSLQGEAYNEQFF
D: .; J: TRBJ2-1; V: TRBV5-5; size: .; DNA: TGTGCCAGCAGCTTCGTCTTCGGGGGTCATGAGCAGTTCTTC; CDR3: CASSFVFGGHEQFF
D: .; J: TRBJ2-1; V: TRBV7-9; size: .; DNA: TGTGCCAGCAGCTTAGGGGGGCGGGTAGGTTTCTTC; CDR3: CASSLGGRVGFF
D: TRBD2; J: TRBJ2-1; V: TRBV6-1; size: .; DNA: TGTGCCAGCAGTGAAGGTAGCGGGGGATCCTACAATGAGCAGTTCTTC; CDR3: CASSEGSGGSYNEQFF
D: .; J: TRBJ1-2; V: TRBV27; size: .; DNA: TGTGCCAGCAGTTACTCTGGACAGAAGGGTGGCTACACCTTC; CDR3: CASSYSGQKGGYTF
D: TRBD1; J: TRBJ2-7; V: TRBV7-9; size: .; DNA: TGTGCCAGCAGAAGGGGACAGAGCTCCTACGAGCAGTACTTC; CDR3: CASRRGQSSYEQYF
D: TRBD2; J: TRBJ2-7; V: TRBV24-1; size: .; DNA: TGTGCCACCAGTGATTTTAAGGCTAGCGGTTCCTACGAGCAGTACTTC; CDR3: CATSDFKASGSYEQYF
D: TRBD1; J: TRBJ2-7; V: TRBV5-6; size: .; DNA: TGTGCCAGCAGCGCCGGGACAGCACCCGAGCAGTACTTC; CDR3: CASSAGTAPEQYF
D: TRBD1; J: TRBJ2-7; V: TRBV3-1/TRBV3-2; size: .; DNA: TGTGCCAGCAGCCTAACGGACAGGGGACCCTACGAGCAGTACTTC; CDR3: CASSLTDRGPYEQYF
D: .; J: TRBJ2-7; V: TRBV2; size: .; DNA: TGTGCCAGCAGCCTAGATAGCCCCGAGCAGTACTTC; CDR3: CASSLDSPEQYF
D: TRBD2; J: TRBJ2-2; V: TRBV19; size: .; DNA: TGTGCCAGTAGTATAGGGAACGGCGGGAGGGCCGTCAGCACCGGGGAGCTGTTTTTT; CDR3: CASSIGNGGRAVSTGELFF
D: .; J: TRBJ1-2; V: TRBV6-5; size: .; DNA: TGTGCCAGCAGTTACTCGGGGGGGTCGGGTGGCTACACCTTC; CDR3: CASSYSGGSGGYTF
D: TRBD1; J: TRBJ1-5; V: TRBV7-8; size: .; DNA: TGTGCCAGCAGCTTAGCAGGGGGCCATCAGCCCCAGCATTTT; CDR3: CASSLAGGHQPQHF
D: .; J: TRBJ2-3; V: TRBV5-1; size: .; DNA: TGCGCCAGCAGCTTGGCTAGCACAGATACGCAGTATTTT; CDR3: CASSLASTDTQYF
D: .; J: TRBJ1-1; V: TRBV5-1; size: .; DNA: TGCGCCAGCAGCGTGACAGTTAACACTGAAGCTTTCTTT; CDR3: CASSVTVNTEAFF
D: .; J: TRBJ2-5; V: TRBV2; size: .; DNA: TGTGCCAGCAGCCTCCCGGTCGACAGGCAACCCCAAGAGACCCAGTACTTC; CDR3: CASSLPVDRQPQETQYF
D: .; J: TRBJ2-7; V: TRBV15; size: .; DNA: TGTGCCACCAGCAGATCGGGATACGAGCAGTACTTC; CDR3: CATSRSGYEQYF
D: TRBD2; J: TRBJ2-1; V: TRBV5-1; size: .; DNA: TGCGCCAGCAGCCTCCTAGCGGGAGTGGGTGTTAATGAGCAGTTCTTC; CDR3: CASSLLAGVGVNEQFF
D: TRBD1; J: TRBJ1-2; V: TRBV12-3/TRBV12-4; size: .; DNA: TGTGCCAGCAGTAAAGGACAGGCATATGGCTACACCTTC; CDR3: CASSKGQAYGYTF
D: .; J: TRBJ1-1; V: TRBV4-3; size: many; DNA: TGCGCCAGCAGCCAAGTACTTCAGGGTATTTCTGAAGCTTTCTTT; CDR3: CASSQVLQGISEAFF
D: TRBD1; J: TRBJ1-2; V: TRBV3-1/TRBV3-2; size: .; DNA: TGTGCCAGCAGCCAAGATGCACCCCTCCGGGGACAGGGGCTGGGTCCCTATGGCTACACCTTC; CDR3: CASSQDAPLRGQGLGPYGYTF
D: .; J: TRBJ1-5; V: TRBV28; size: once; DNA: TGTGCCAGCAGTGGTGGGGCAGGGGATAAGCCCCAGCATTTT; CDR3: CASSGGAGDKPQHF
D: .; J: TRBJ2-1; V: TRBV4-3; size: few; DNA: TGCGCCAGCAGCCAAGCGAGCGGATACTACAATGAGCAGTTCTTC; CDR3: CASSQASGYYNEQFF
D: TRBD1; J: TRBJ1-5; V: TRBV6-5; size: .; DNA: TGTGCCAGCAGGTCTTCCGGGACAGGGGATCAGCCCCAGCATTTT; CDR3: CASRSSGTGDQPQHF
D: .; J: TRBJ2-1; V: TRBV19; size: .; DNA: TGTGCCAGTAGTACGATCGGGACAAACTACAATGAGCAGTTCTTC; CDR3: CASSTIGTNYNEQFF
D: .; J: TRBJ2-5; V: TRBV28; size: once; DNA: TGTGCCAGCAGTTTAGTTGGGGGGATGGCGTACCAAGAGACCCAGTACTTC; CDR3: CASSLVGGMAYQETQYF
D: .; J: TRBJ2-2; V: TRBV27; size: .; DNA: TGTGCCAGCAGCGACCCCTCGTGGGGGCATCCGAACACCGGGGAGCTGTTTTTT; CDR3: CASSDPSWGHPNTGELFF
D: TRBD1; J: TRBJ2-7; V: TRBV5-1; size: .; DNA: TGCGCCAGCAGCGACCCGGGACAGAGTGAAGAGCAGTACTTC; CDR3: CASSDPGQSEEQYF
D: TRBD2; J: TRBJ2-1; V: TRBV4-1; size: .; DNA: TGCGCCAGCAGCCAGGGGGGGGGACTAGCGGCCTACAATGAGCAGTTCTTC; CDR3: CASSQGGGLAAYNEQFF
D: .; J: TRBJ2-3; V: TRBV14; size: .; DNA: TGTGCCAGCAGCCAAGCCACCGACTGGACAGATACGCAGTATTTT; CDR3: CASSQATDWTDTQYF
D: .; J: TRBJ2-2; V: TRBV5-1; size: .; DNA: TGCGCCAGCAGCTATAACGGGGGAGGCACCGGGGAGCTGTTTTTT; CDR3: CASSYNGGGTGELFF
D: TRBD1; J: TRBJ2-1; V: TRBV25-1; size: .; DNA: TGTGCCAGCAGTGAATTCCAGGGACAGAGCTCCTACAATGAGCAGTTCTTC; CDR3: CASSEFQGQSSYNEQFF
D: .; J: TRBJ2-1; V: TRBV4-1; size: .; DNA: TGCGCCAGCAGCCAAGACAAGTTAGCGGAGTTCTACAATGAGCAGTTCTTC; CDR3: CASSQDKLAEFYNEQFF
D: TRBD1; J: TRBJ2-5; V: TRBV28; size: few; DNA: TGTGCCAGCACGGACAGGGGGCTTGAAGAGACCCAGTACTTC; CDR3: CASTDRGLEETQYF
D: .; J: TRBJ2-3; V: TRBV15; size: .; DNA: TGTGCCACCAGCAACCTCGGCAGTGAGGCAGATACGCAGTATTTT; CDR3: CATSNLGSEADTQYF
D: .; J: TRBJ2-2; V: TRBV27; size: .; DNA: TGTGCCAGCACGGACACCGGGGAGCTGTTTTTT; CDR3: CASTDTGELFF
D: TRBD1; J: TRBJ1-1; V: TRBV4-1; size: few; DNA: TGCGCCAGCAGCCCCCGTGACAGGGTGAACACTGAAGCTTTCTTT; CDR3: CASSPRDRVNTEAFF
D: TRBD2; J: TRBJ2-1; V: TRBV16; size: .; DNA: TGTGCCAGCAGCCACCCGACTAGCGGGACCCTCTACAATGAGCAGTTCTTC; CDR3: CASSHPTSGTLYNEQFF
D: .; J: TRBJ1-2; V: TRBV7-9; size: .; DNA: TGTGCCAGCAAGGGGGTCCAGGGTGAGGACTATGGCTACACCTTC; CDR3: CASKGVQGEDYGYTF
D: TRBD2; J: TRBJ2-5; V: TRBV5-1; size: .; DNA: TGCGCCAGCAGCGAAAGCGGGATCCCCGGCTGGCACTTC; CDR3: CASSESGIPGWHF
D: .; J: TRBJ2-1; V: TRBV6-6; size: once; DNA: TGTGCCAGCAGCCCGCTGTCCGGGACAAGAAATGAGCAGTTCTTC; CDR3: CASSPLSGTRNEQFF
D: TRBD2; J: TRBJ2-7; V: TRBV9; size: .; DNA: TGTGCCAGCAGCGCTTCGGGGGGGCTCGAGCAGTACTTC; CDR3: CASSASGGLEQYF
D: .; J: TRBJ1-2; V: TRBV7-9; size: .; DNA: TGTGCCAGCAGCTTAGGACAAGGACTCTATGGCTACACCTTC; CDR3: CASSLGQGLYGYTF
D: TRBD1; J: TRBJ2-7; V: TRBV9; size: .; DNA: TGTGCCAGCAGCGTCGGACAGGGCGCCTACGAGCAGTACTTC; CDR3: CASSVGQGAYEQYF
D: TRBD2; J: TRBJ2-3; V: TRBV5-1; size: .; DNA: TGCGCCAGCAGCTTGGGAGTAGCGGGATTTGCAACTAGCACAGATACGCAGTATTTT; CDR3: CASSLGVAGFATSTDTQYF
D: .; J: TRBJ1-3; V: TRBV5-6; size: few; DNA: TGTGCCAGCAGCCCGAGGGGAAACACCATATATTTT; CDR3: CASSPRGNTIYF
D: TRBD1; J: TRBJ1-6; V: TRBV27; size: few; DNA: TGTGCCAGCAGTTTATCGAGGACAGGGGGTAATTCACCCCTCCACTTT; CDR3: CASSLSRTGGNSPLHF
D: .; J: TRBJ2-5; V: TRBV5-4; size: .; DNA: TGTGCCAGCAGCTTGAGTAGCGCCCAAGAGACCCAGTACTTC; CDR3: CASSLSSAQETQYF
D: .; J: TRBJ2-1; V: TRBV11-1; size: .; DNA: TGTGCCAGCAGCTTAGATCCGGGAAGCACCTACAATGAGCAGTTCTTC; CDR3: CASSLDPGSTYNEQFF
D: .; J: TRBJ1-2; V: TRBV9; size: .; DNA: TGTGCCTCCCAGCGGGGGAGGGGGGCCAGTGGCTACACCTTC; CDR3: CASQRGRGASGYTF
D: .; J: TRBJ2-3; V: TRBV5-4; size: .; DNA: TGTGCCAGCAGCTTGAAAGCGTACACAGATACGCAGTATTTT; CDR3: CASSLKAYTDTQYF
D: .; J: TRBJ1-6; V: TRBV28; size: .; DNA: TGTGCCAGCAAGCTCTCCTCCTATAATTCACCCCTCCACTTT; CDR3: CASKLSSYNSPLHF
D: .; J: TRBJ2-5; V: TRBV7-9; size: .; DNA: TGTGCCAGCAGCGCTCGGGAGGAGACCCAGTACTTC; CDR3: CASSAREETQYF
D: TRBD1; J: TRBJ2-2; V: TRBV5-5; size: .; DNA: TGTGCCAGCAGCCCTGGACAGGGGTGGGACGGGGAGCTGTTTTTT; CDR3: CASSPGQGWDGELFF
D: TRBD2; J: TRBJ2-3; V: TRBV28; size: once; DNA: TGTGCCAGCAGCAGGCTAGCGGGAGGGCCAAAGGCAGATACGCAGTATTTT; CDR3: CASSRLAGGPKADTQYF
D: .; J: TRBJ1-4; V: TRBV5-4; size: .; DNA: TGTGCCAGCAGCTTGGGCGGGGTTCCTAATGAAAAACTGTTTTTT; CDR3: CASSLGGVPNEKLFF